What follows are 18 T cell receptor beta chains derived from one specimen sequenced in a study of T cell responses to AZD1222 COVID-19 vaccine. Clones were read by immunoSEQ multiplex PCR, and TCRdb kept only the in-frame ones, dropping some. The repertoire holds tens of thousands of clones, with about 88% as singletons. This sample comprised peripheral blood, obtained on day 0 of AZD1222 vaccination. Receptor source: an adult in good health.

The gene calls are TRBV5-5 and TRBJ2-4; D may be TRBD2 (5 bases). This CDR3 has 16 residues. The V and J ends lost 5 bases and 0 bases respectively, with 15 bases between them. Germline CDR1 SGHKS, CDR2 YYEKEE (reference sequence). The CDR3: CASSVDTRLAKNIQYF. The CDR3 nucleotides are TGTGCCAGCAGTGTCGATACTAGACTAGCCAAAAACATTCAGTACTTC.

This chain joins TRBV18 and TRBJ1-4, with D uncertain. The germline V gene encodes CDR1 KGHSH and CDR2 LQKENI. The CDR3 consists of 15 residues. Deletions cut 2 bases from V and 7 bases from J, with 14 bases between. CDR3 DNA sequence: TGTGCCAGCTCACCAAACACCGGGCTGGGTGAAAAACTGTTTTTT. Amino acids: CASSPNTGLGEKLFF.

This sequence joins TRBV5-1 and TRBJ1-5; 9 bases agree with TRBD1. V lost 4 bases and J lost 4; bases outside the gene matches: 12. The CDR3 has 17 amino acids. The germline V gene encodes CDR1 SGHRS and CDR2 YFSETQ. CDR3 sequence (DNA): TGCGCCAGCAGCCCGGGGACAGGGAGGGAAGTAAATCAGCCCCAGCATTTT. Translated, it gives CASSPGTGREVNQPQHF.

V usage is TRBV30 and J usage is TRBJ1-3; 8 bases fit TRBD1. Germline V gives CDR1 GTSNPN, CDR2 SVGIG (reference sequence). The CDR3 is 14 amino acids. V trimming: 2 bases; J trimming: 2 bases; junction bases outside the gene matches: 2. The CDR3 reads CAWSIRGPGNTIYF. CDR3 DNA: TGTGCCTGGAGTATCAGGGGGCCTGGAAACACCATATATTTT.

V usage is TRBV3-1 (or the pseudogene TRBV3-2) and J usage is TRBJ2-7; D is undetermined. Germline V gene lookup returns CDR1 LGHDT and CDR2 YNNKEL (reference sequence). The CDR3 totals 13 residues. V lost 0 bases and J 4 bases, leaving 7 bases between the germline ends. CDR3 sequence (DNA): TGTGCCAGCAGCCAAGATTGGGTTTACGAGCAGTACGTC. This gives the protein CASSQDWVYEQYV.

This chain's CDR3 is CASSLKTSGVYNEQFF. The CDR3 bases are TGTGCCAGCAGCTTAAAAACTAGCGGAGTCTACAATGAGCAGTTCTTC. This chain joins TRBV7-3 and TRBJ2-1; 8 positions match TRBD2. Germline V gives CDR1 SGHTA, CDR2 FQGTGA. V lost 1 base to trimming and J lost 3 bases; unmatched junction nucleotides: 5. This CDR3 is 16 amino acids long.

The chain has TRBV28 and TRBJ2-3; D might be TRBD2 (6 bases). Germline CDR1 is MDHEN and CDR2 is SYDVKM. This CDR3 region has 16 residues. V dropped 5 bases and J dropped 3 bases, with 18 bases sitting between them. CDR3 in DNA: TGTGCCAGCAGTCCCTTCGCGGGATATTTGACAGATACGCAGTATTTT. It is translated as CASSPFAGYLTDTQYF.

The rearrangement uses TRBV10-3 and TRBJ1-5, with a possible D match to TRBD1 (6 bases). V lost 0 bases and J lost 3, with 21 bases in between. The CDR3 loop spans 19 amino acids. CDR1 ENHRY and CDR2 SYGVKD come from the germline V gene. The CDR3 here is CAISESLAVGGADNQPQHF. DNA for the CDR3: TGTGCCATCAGTGAGTCCCTTGCCGTCGGGGGGGCCGACAATCAGCCCCAGCATTTT.

V gene TRBV29-1 combines with J gene TRBJ1-5; no reliable D call. The V gene lost 3 bases and the J gene lost 2 bases, with 5 bases spanning the gap. Germline-derived CDR1 and CDR2 are SQVTM and ANQGSEA. The CDR3 length is 12 residues. The CDR3: CSVDDGNQPQHF. Here the CDR3 DNA reads TGCAGCGTTGATGACGGCAATCAGCCCCAGCATTTT.

The chain recombines TRBV7-3 with TRBJ1-1, with 7 positions matching TRBD1. Germline values: CDR1 SGHTA, CDR2 FQGTGA. The ends lost 5 bases at V and 4 bases at J; junction bases unmatched: 10. The CDR3 spans 15 residues. The CDR3 DNA is TGTGCCAGCAGCCAAGAGGGAGGGGGCGTCACTGAAGCTTTCTTT. Protein sequence: CASSQEGGGVTEAFF.

This clone turned up a few times. The chain has TRBV5-6 and TRBJ2-1; 9 bases match TRBD1. In germline, CDR1 is SGHDT, CDR2 YYEEEE. There are 16 residues in the CDR3. V lost 0 bases to trimming and J lost 3 bases; unmatched junction nucleotides: 4. In nucleotides, the CDR3 is TGTGCCAGCAGCTTGGGGTGGACAGGGGTCTACAATGAGCAGTTCTTC. Its translation is CASSLGWTGVYNEQFF.

The chain couples TRBV5-4 to TRBJ2-3; D is possibly TRBD1 (6 bases). The V gene lost 2 bases and the J gene lost 0 bases, with 10 bases spanning the gap. The V gene's germline CDR1 is SGHNT and CDR2 YYREEE (reference sequence). The CDR3 has 15 residues. The CDR3 is CASSFGGSSTDTQYF. CDR3 nucleotides: TGTGCCAGCAGCTTTGGGGGCTCTAGCACAGATACGCAGTATTTT.

The DNA for the CDR3 is TGCAGCGTGGCGGGCCTTCTAGCGGAGGGGGCTTACAATGAGCAGTTCTTC. Protein product: CSVAGLLAEGAYNEQFF. The V gene is TRBV29-1, the J gene TRBJ2-1; D is tentatively TRBD1 or TRBD2 (7 bases each). The germline V gene encodes CDR1 SQVTM and CDR2 ANQGSEA. The CDR3 is 17 residues long. V lost 6 bases to trimming and J lost 4 bases, with 25 bases between them.

V usage is TRBV6-5 and J usage is TRBJ2-5, with D perhaps being TRBD1 or TRBD2 (6 bases each). V lost 11 bases, J lost 5 bases, and 18 bases lay in between. The CDR3 is 13 residues long. The V gene's germline CDR1 is MNHEY and CDR2 SVGAGI. This CDR3 is CAARRGRGETQYF. The CDR3 DNA is TGTGCCGCCCGTCGGGGGCGCGGGGAGACCCAGTACTTC.

Only a few counts were recorded for this clone. This chain joins TRBV11-2 and TRBJ2-3; weak D call: TRBD2 (6 bases). Trimming shortened V by 1 base and J by 4 bases, and 18 bases separated the two germline ends. Germline values: CDR1 SGHAT, CDR2 FQNNGV. This CDR3 has 17 residues. In DNA, the CDR3 is TGTGCCAGCAGCTTAGTTTGGGCCGGGAGTCCTGCAGATACGCAGTATTTT. Its translation: CASSLVWAGSPADTQYF. Filled out from reference TRBV11-2 and TRBJ2-3, the complete variable domain reads EAGVAQSPRYKIIEKRQSVAFWCNPISGHATLYWYQQILGQGPKLLIQFQNNGVVDDSQLPKDRFSAERLKGVDSTLKIQPAKLEDSAVYLCASSLVWAGSPADTQYFGPGTRLTVL.

This clone was seen a handful of times. The chain couples TRBV5-6 to TRBJ1-2; possibly TRBD1 for D (6 bases). The CDR3 runs to 13 residues. Germline loops: CDR1 SGHDT, CDR2 YYEEEE. V was clipped by 2 bases and J by 1 base, with 6 bases between them. The CDR3 nucleotides are TGTGCCAGCAGCTTACAGGGTAACTATGGCTACACCTTC. Its protein product is CASSLQGNYGYTF.

V gene TRBV28 combines with J gene TRBJ1-6; perhaps TRBD1 as D (6 bases). With 2 bases removed from V and 7 bases from J, the gap between germline ends came to 6 bases. The CDR3 runs to 13 residues. Germline V gives CDR1 MDHEN, CDR2 SYDVKM. In DNA form, the CDR3 reads TGTGCCAGCAGTTTAAGGGGGAATTCACCCCTCCACTTT. Translating it yields CASSLRGNSPLHF.

On this clone: One end of the junction fails to match germline, which may point to a read error. The V gene is TRBV7-7, the J gene TRBJ2-5; no clear D gene. The CDR3 runs 13 residues. Germline V gene data show CDR1 as SSHAT and CDR2 as FNYEAQ (reference sequence). DNA of the CDR3: TGTGCTAGCAGCTTAGCTCGGCAAGAGACCCAGTACTTC. It yields the protein CASSLARQETQYF.